The entry that follows covers one T cell receptor beta chain sequence. Original methodology: Amplification with reference gene primers provided the estimates of nucleated cell counts. The data were produced by immunoSEQ multiplex PCR, yet TCRdb's version contains in-frame clones alone and is incomplete. The DNA was the basis for D and trimming; V, J and clone size are from that table. This table has tens of thousands of clones, around nine tenths appearing once. The source of the sample is a study of blood T cell repertoires in COVID-19. V lost 4 bases to trimming and J lost 4 bases, with 17 bases between them. The germline V gene has CDR1 SEHNR and CDR2 FQNEAQ (reference sequence). The CDR3 runs to 16 residues.

The rearrangement joins TRBV7-9 to TRBJ2-1; a possible D gene is TRBD1 (5 bases). This TCR was sampled from a woman aged 60-70 years with acute or convalescent COVID-19. Source material: peripheral blood. The CDR3 spells CASSSKPMTVYNEQFF. Here the CDR3 DNA reads TGTGCCAGCAGCTCCAAACCTATGACAGTATACAATGAGCAGTTCTTC. Full variable domain (rest looked up from reference TRBV7-9 and TRBJ2-1): DTGVSQNPRHKITKRGQNVTFRCDPISEHNRLYWYRQTLGQGPEFLTYFQNEAQLEKSRLLSDRFSAERPKGSFSTLEIQRTEQGDSAMYLCASSSKPMTVYNEQFFGPGTRLTVL.